One sample yielded the 13 T cell receptor beta chains listed below, sequenced in a study of blood T cell repertoires in COVID-19. The table came from immunoSEQ multiplex PCR; TCRdb's copy has only in-frame clones and leaves some out. Of roughly 140,000 clones in the sample, around 85% were seen once. The sequencing sample was made of peripheral blood. These receptors came from a man between 65 and 79 years old with acute or convalescent COVID-19.

This clone was seen once. Other DNA variants within this sample encode the same CDR3. V usage is TRBV5-1 and J usage is TRBJ2-7; 9 bases align to TRBD2. Germline assignment: CDR1 SGHRS and CDR2 YFSETQ. This CDR3 has 14 residues. V shed 2 bases and J 2 bases; nucleotides not matched to a gene: 2. The CDR3 protein is CASSFSGSAYEQYF. The CDR3 DNA reads TGCGCCAGCAGCTTTAGCGGGAGCGCCTACGAGCAGTACTTC.

The chain uses TRBV5-6 and TRBJ1-1; weak D call: TRBD1 (6 bases). Trimming pared 0 bases from V and 2 bases from J, leaving 17 bases between. Germline V gives CDR1 SGHDT, CDR2 YYEEEE. This CDR3 contains 17 residues. CDR3 sequence: CASSLASDRAYNTEAFF. CDR3 nucleotides: TGTGCCAGCAGCTTGGCATCGGACAGAGCCTACAACACTGAAGCTTTCTTT.

This clone was counted only a few times. The chain uses TRBV19 and TRBJ1-5; 7 nucleotides agree with TRBD1. Germline CDR1 LNHDA, CDR2 SQIVND (reference sequence). CDR3 size: 15 residues. Trimming removed 5 bases from V and 2 bases from J; junction bases left unmatched: 6. DNA of the CDR3: TGTGCCAGTAGTGGTCGGGACAGAGGCAATCAGCCCCAGCATTTT. It translates to CASSGRDRGNQPQHF.

This clone was detected once. The chain carries TRBV11-3 and TRBJ2-7, with D perhaps TRBD2 (6 bases). Trimming pared 0 bases from V and 5 bases from J, leaving 8 bases between. The length of the CDR3 is 13 residues. The germline gives CDR1 SGHNT, CDR2 YENEEA. CDR3 region: CASSLDWGDEQYF. The CDR3 region has the DNA TGTGCCAGCAGCTTAGATTGGGGGGACGAGCAGTACTTC.

This clone was recorded once. V is TRBV6-5 and J is TRBJ1-1; D gene unclear. Germline CDR1 reads MNHEY; CDR2 reads SVGAGI. The CDR3 runs to 12 residues. With 6 bases removed from V and 5 bases from J, the gap between germline ends came to 10 bases. The DNA of the CDR3 is TGTGCCAGCAGGACCCTGGAGACTGAAGCTTTCTTT. It specifies CASRTLETEAFF.

Only a few counts were recorded for this clone. The chain links TRBV5-5 to TRBJ2-7; perhaps TRBD1 as D (6 bases). V lost 4 bases and J lost 2, with 10 bases in between. This CDR3 has 13 residues. In germline, CDR1 is SGHKS, CDR2 YYEKEE (reference sequence). CDR3 in amino acids: CASSETGAYEQYF. In DNA, the CDR3 is TGTGCCAGCAGCGAGACAGGAGCCTACGAGCAGTACTTC.

The chain is built from TRBV9 and TRBJ2-2; D may be TRBD2 (6 bases). This CDR3 is built from 14 residues. The V end was cut by 7 bases, the J end by 4 bases, with 14 bases between. Germline CDR1 and CDR2: SGDLS and YYNGEE. The CDR3 loop is CASREGGATGELFF. The CDR3 nucleotides read TGTGCCAGCCGTGAGGGCGGGGCCACCGGGGAGCTGTTTTTT.

The chain links TRBV7-3 to TRBJ2-7; TRBD2 might be the D (5 bases). There are 14 residues in the CDR3. Germline V gene lookup returns CDR1 SGHTA and CDR2 FQGTGA. The V and J ends lost 0 bases and 1 base respectively, with 7 bases between them. The CDR3 loop is CASSLTSGSYEQYF. As DNA, the CDR3 is TGTGCCAGCAGCTTAACGTCGGGGTCCTACGAGCAGTACTTC.

V is TRBV14 and J is TRBJ2-5, with 9 bases aligning to TRBD1. Germline CDR1 is SGHDN and CDR2 is FVKESK. The CDR3 has 17 residues. V trimming: 1 base; J trimming: 4 bases; junction bases outside the gene matches: 10. CDR3 DNA sequence: TGTGCCAGCAGCCAAGGGGCCGGGACAGGGATTAGAGAGACCCAGTACTTC. Translated, it gives CASSQGAGTGIRETQYF.

This clone was counted once. The rearrangement joins TRBV18 to TRBJ2-7; 7 bases match TRBD2. The V gene end was trimmed by 5 bases and the J gene end by 5 bases; junction bases not matched to a gene: 6. There are 13 residues in the CDR3. Per germline, CDR1 KGHSH and CDR2 LQKENI. Here the CDR3 reads CASSEAGDNEQYF. The CDR3 coding sequence is TGTGCCAGCTCAGAGGCGGGAGATAACGAGCAGTACTTC.

The rearrangement links TRBV12-3 or TRBV12-4 to TRBJ1-5; D is perhaps TRBD1 (6 bases). V was clipped by 3 bases and J by 14 bases, with 11 bases between them. The CDR3 has 11 residues. This CDR3 reads CASSLDSLKHF. CDR3 DNA: TGTGCCAGCAGTTTGGACAGCCTCAAGCATTTT.

The CDR3 here is CASSYPTSGSTGELFF. The CDR3 region has the DNA TGTGCCAGCAGTTACCCCACTAGCGGGAGCACCGGGGAGCTGTTTTTT. The V and J genes are TRBV6-6 and TRBJ2-2; 11 bases match TRBD2. This CDR3 is 16 amino acids long. Germline V gene data show CDR1 as MNHNY and CDR2 as SVGAGI (reference sequence). The J segment lost 4 bases and the V segment lost 2 bases, leaving 3 bases of the junction unmatched.

The chain joins TRBV11-2 to TRBJ1-6; 7 bases map to TRBD1. The V and J ends lost 4 bases and 10 bases, in that order; junction bases with no gene match: 10. This CDR3 comprises 15 residues. Germline values: CDR1 SGHAT, CDR2 FQNNGV. CDR3 loop: CASSSYRGVGSPLHF. DNA for the CDR3: TGTGCCAGCAGCTCTTACAGGGGCGTAGGGTCACCCCTCCACTTT.